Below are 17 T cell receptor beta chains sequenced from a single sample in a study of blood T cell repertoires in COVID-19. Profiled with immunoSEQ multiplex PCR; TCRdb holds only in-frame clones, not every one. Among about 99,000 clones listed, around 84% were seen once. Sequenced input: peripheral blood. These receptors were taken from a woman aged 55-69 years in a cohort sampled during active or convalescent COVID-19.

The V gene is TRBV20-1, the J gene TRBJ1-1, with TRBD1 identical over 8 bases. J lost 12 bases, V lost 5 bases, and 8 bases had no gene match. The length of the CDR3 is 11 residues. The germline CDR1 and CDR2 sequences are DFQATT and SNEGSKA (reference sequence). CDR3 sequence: CSARTGLGTFF. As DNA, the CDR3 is TGCAGTGCTCGGACAGGGCTAGGAACTTTCTTT.

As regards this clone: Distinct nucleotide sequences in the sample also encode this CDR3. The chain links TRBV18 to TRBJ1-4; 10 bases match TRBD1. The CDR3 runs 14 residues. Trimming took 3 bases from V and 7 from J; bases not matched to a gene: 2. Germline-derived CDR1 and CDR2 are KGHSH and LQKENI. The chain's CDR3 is CASSPRTGGEKLFF. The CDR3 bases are TGTGCCAGCTCACCCCGGACAGGGGGTGAAAAACTGTTTTTT.

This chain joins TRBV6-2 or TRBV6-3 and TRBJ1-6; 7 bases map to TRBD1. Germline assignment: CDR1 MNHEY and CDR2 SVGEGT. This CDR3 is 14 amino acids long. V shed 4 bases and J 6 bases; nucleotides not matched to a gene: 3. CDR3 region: CASSFTGVNSPLHF. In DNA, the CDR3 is TGTGCCAGCAGTTTTACAGGGGTTAATTCACCCCTCCACTTT.

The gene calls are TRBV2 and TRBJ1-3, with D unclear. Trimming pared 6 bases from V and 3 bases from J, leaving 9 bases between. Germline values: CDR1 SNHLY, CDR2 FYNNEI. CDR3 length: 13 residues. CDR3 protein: CASSKSRGNTIYF. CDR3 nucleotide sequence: TGTGCCAGCAGCAAAAGCCGTGGAAACACCATATATTTT.

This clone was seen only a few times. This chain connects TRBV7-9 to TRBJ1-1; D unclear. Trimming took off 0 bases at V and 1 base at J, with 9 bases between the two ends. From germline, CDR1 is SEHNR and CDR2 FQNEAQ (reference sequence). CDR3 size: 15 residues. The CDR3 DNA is TGTGCCAGCAGCTTAGCGTACCGGGGGAACACTGAAGCTTTCTTT. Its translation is CASSLAYRGNTEAFF.

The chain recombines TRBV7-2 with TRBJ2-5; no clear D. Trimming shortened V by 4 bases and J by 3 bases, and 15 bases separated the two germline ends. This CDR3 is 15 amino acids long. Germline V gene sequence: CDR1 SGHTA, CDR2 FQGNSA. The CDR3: CASSWSSNPEETQYF. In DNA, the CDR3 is TGTGCCAGCAGCTGGAGCAGCAACCCTGAAGAGACCCAGTACTTC.

The CDR3 DNA reads TGTGCCAGCAGAGAGGGACTAGCGGCTAACGAGCAGTACTTC. It encodes CASREGLAANEQYF. The chain recombines TRBV6-5 with TRBJ2-7; TRBD2 matches at 11 bases. The CDR3 is made up of 14 amino acids. Trimming took 6 bases from V and 5 from J; bases not matched to a gene: 6. The germline CDR1 and CDR2 sequences are MNHEY and SVGAGI.

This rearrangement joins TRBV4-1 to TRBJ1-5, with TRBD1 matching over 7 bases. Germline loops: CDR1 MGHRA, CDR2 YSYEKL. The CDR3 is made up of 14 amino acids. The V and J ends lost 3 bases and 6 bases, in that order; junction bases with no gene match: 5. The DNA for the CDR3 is TGCGCCAGCAGCCACGACAGGGTTGGTCAGCCCCAGCATTTT. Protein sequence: CASSHDRVGQPQHF.

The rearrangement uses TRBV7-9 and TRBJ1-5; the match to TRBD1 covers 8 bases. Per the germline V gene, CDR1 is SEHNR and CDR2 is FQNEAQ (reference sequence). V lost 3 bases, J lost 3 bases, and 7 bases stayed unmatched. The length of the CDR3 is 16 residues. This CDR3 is CASSFGQGKNNQPQHF. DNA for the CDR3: TGTGCCAGCAGCTTTGGACAGGGAAAAAACAATCAGCCCCAGCATTTT.

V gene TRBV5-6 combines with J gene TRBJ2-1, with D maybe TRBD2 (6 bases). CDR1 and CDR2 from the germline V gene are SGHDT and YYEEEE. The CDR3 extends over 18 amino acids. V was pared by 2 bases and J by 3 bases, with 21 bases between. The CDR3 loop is CASSLKTRTGTYYNEQFF. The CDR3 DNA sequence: TGTGCCAGCAGCTTAAAGACCCGAACCGGGACTTACTACAATGAGCAGTTCTTC.

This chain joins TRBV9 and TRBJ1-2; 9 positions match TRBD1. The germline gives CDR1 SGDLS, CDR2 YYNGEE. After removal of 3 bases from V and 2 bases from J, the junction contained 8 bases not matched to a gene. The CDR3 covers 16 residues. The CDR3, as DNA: TGTGCCAGCAGCGATCCTTATGGACAGGGGAACTATGGCTACACCTTC. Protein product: CASSDPYGQGNYGYTF.

CDR3 sequence: CASSWGQGLYQPQHF. The CDR3, as DNA: TGTGCCAGCAGTTGGGGGCAGGGCCTTTATCAGCCCCAGCATTTT. This chain joins TRBV2 and TRBJ1-5, with D possibly TRBD1 on 6 matching bases. Trimming took off 5 bases at V and 5 bases at J, with 16 bases between the two ends. CDR3 length: 15 residues. The germline V gene has CDR1 SNHLY and CDR2 FYNNEI. The full variable domain, in which reference TRBV2 and TRBJ1-5 provide the parts outside the CDR3, is EPEVTQTPSHQVTQMGQEVILRCVPISNHLYFYWYRQILGQKVEFLVSFYNNEISEKSEIFDDQFSVERPDGSNFTLKIRSTKLEDSAMYFCASSWGQGLYQPQHFGDGTRLSIL.

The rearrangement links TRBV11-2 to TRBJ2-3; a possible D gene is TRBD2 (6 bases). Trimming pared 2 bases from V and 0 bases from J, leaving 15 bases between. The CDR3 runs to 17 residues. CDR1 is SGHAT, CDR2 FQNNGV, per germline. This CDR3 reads CASSLRFYGGSTDTQYF. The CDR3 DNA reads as TGTGCCAGCAGCTTAAGATTTTATGGGGGGAGCACAGATACGCAGTATTTT.

The CDR3 loop reads CASSPRTRNQPQHF. Here the CDR3 DNA reads TGTGCCAGCAGCCCGAGAACTCGCAATCAGCCCCAGCATTTT. The chain joins TRBV7-2 to TRBJ1-5; D gene ambiguous. V lost 5 bases, J lost 2 bases, and 10 bases lay in between. This CDR3 contains 14 residues. Germline lookup yields CDR1 SGHTA and CDR2 FQGNSA.

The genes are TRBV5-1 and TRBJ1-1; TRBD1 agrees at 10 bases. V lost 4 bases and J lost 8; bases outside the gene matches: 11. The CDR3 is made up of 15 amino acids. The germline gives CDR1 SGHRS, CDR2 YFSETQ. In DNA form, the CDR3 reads TGCGCCAGCAGCCTCTCCACGGGACAGGGGATGGAAGCTTTCTTT. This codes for CASSLSTGQGMEAFF.

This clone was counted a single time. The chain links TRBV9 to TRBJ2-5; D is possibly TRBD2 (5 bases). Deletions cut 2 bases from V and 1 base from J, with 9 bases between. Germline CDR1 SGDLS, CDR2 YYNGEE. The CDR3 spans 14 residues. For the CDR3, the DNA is TGTGCCAGCAGCGTCTCCCGGGGCCAAGAGACCCAGTACTTC. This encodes CASSVSRGQETQYF.

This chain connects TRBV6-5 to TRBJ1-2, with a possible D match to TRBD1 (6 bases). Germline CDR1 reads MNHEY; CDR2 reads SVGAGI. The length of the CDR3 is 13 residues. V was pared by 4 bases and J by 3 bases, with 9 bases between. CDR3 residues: CASSFRTDYGYTF. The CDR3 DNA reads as TGTGCCAGCAGTTTTCGGACAGACTATGGCTACACCTTC.